This entry concerns a single TCR beta chain. V was trimmed by 7 bases and J by 6 bases, leaving 19 bases between them. This CDR3 has 15 amino acids. The germline V gene encodes CDR1 LNHDA and CDR2 SQIVND (reference sequence). This specimen comes from a study of blood T cell repertoires in COVID-19. Assay used: immunoSEQ multiplex PCR; TCRdb lists only in-frame clones, some missing. The table includes 390,000 or so clones, about 87% detected once. V and J are TRBV19 and TRBJ1-5; a possible D gene is TRBD1 (6 bases). Sequenced: PBMCs or T cells enriched from blood (not recorded which). This TCR came from a woman aged 45-65 years who had recovered from COVID-19. CDR3 sequence reads: CASIGSSGGGQPQHF. The CDR3 DNA reads as TGTGCCAGTATAGGCTCGTCGGGGGGCGGTCAGCCCCAGCATTTT.